Listed below are T cell receptor beta chains from one sample, sequenced in a study of T-cell memory formation after mild COVID-19. One entry per CDR3 protein, called by TCRdb with MiXCR from the 5' RACE reads. The sample lists 450,000 or so distinct CDR3 sequences; around a quarter were seen once. Sequencing used PBMCs or a T cell subset sorted from them (not recorded which). The receptors come from an adult woman who had mild COVID-19 (a few samples of this study predate the infection). Cell type and time point are not known. CDR3s include the opening cysteine and the closing phenylalanine or tryptophan. D genes are given only for firm matches. Clone size is not always given. Where it is, it says once, few, many or a class for expanded clones.

V gene: TRBV4-1
clone size: few
J gene: TRBJ2-7
D gene: -
CDR3 DNA: TGCGCCAGCAGCCAAGATCGTGGCGCCCAGACCTACGAGCAGTACTTC
CDR3 protein: CASSQDRGAQTYEQYF

V gene: TRBV11-2
clone size: -
J gene: TRBJ2-3
D gene: -
CDR3 DNA: TGTGCCAGCAGCCAAACCCCGCTGGCAGATACGCAGTATTTT
CDR3 protein: CASSQTPLADTQYF

V gene: TRBV7-9
clone size: many
J gene: TRBJ1-1
D gene: TRBD1
CDR3 DNA: TGTGCCAGCAGCTTAGCAGGGAACAGGGGCACTGAAGCTTTCTTT
CDR3 protein: CASSLAGNRGTEAFF

V gene: TRBV9
clone size: -
J gene: TRBJ2-3
D gene: -
CDR3 DNA: TGTGCCAGCAGCCTTGGGATAGGGCTCGACACAGATACGCAGTATTTT
CDR3 protein: CASSLGIGLDTDTQYF

V gene: TRBV7-6
clone size: few
J gene: TRBJ2-1
D gene: -
CDR3 DNA: TGTGCCAGCAGCTTAGGTGGGATTGGGCCTAGCTCCTACAATGAGCAGTTCTTC
CDR3 protein: CASSLGGIGPSSYNEQFF

V gene: TRBV28
clone size: -
J gene: TRBJ2-2
D gene: -
CDR3 DNA: TGTGCCAGCAGTTTAGGGGGCAGGAACGGGGAGCTGTTTTTT
CDR3 protein: CASSLGGRNGELFF

V gene: TRBV9
clone size: -
J gene: TRBJ2-1
D gene: -
CDR3 DNA: TGTGCCAGCAGCGACGGACCAGGAGACAATGAGCAGTTCTTC
CDR3 protein: CASSDGPGDNEQFF

V gene: TRBV20-1
clone size: -
J gene: TRBJ2-3
D gene: TRBD2
CDR3 DNA: TGCAGTGCGACGGGACTAGCGGGCACAGATACGCAGTATTTT
CDR3 protein: CSATGLAGTDTQYF

V gene: TRBV2
clone size: -
J gene: TRBJ1-3
D gene: -
CDR3 DNA: TGTGCCAGCAGTTGGACGGACTCTGGAAACACCATATATTTT
CDR3 protein: CASSWTDSGNTIYF

V gene: TRBV20-1
clone size: -
J gene: TRBJ2-6
D gene: TRBD2
CDR3 DNA: TGCAGTGCTAGCAGAGGACTAGCGGGGAGCTCTGGGGCCAACGTCCTGACTTTC
CDR3 protein: CSASRGLAGSSGANVLTF

V gene: TRBV5-1
clone size: -
J gene: TRBJ1-2
D gene: -
CDR3 DNA: TGCGCCAGCAGCTTGGATGGGATGGGGTTGTATGGCTACACCTTC
CDR3 protein: CASSLDGMGLYGYTF

V gene: TRBV9
clone size: -
J gene: TRBJ2-5
D gene: -
CDR3 DNA: TGTGCCAGCAGCGCTGGGGGAGGCGAAGAGACCCAGTACTTC
CDR3 protein: CASSAGGGEETQYF

V gene: TRBV7-6
clone size: -
J gene: TRBJ1-5
D gene: TRBD1
CDR3 DNA: TGTGCCAGCTCGTCAGGGGGCTGGGGGAGCAATCAGCCCCAGCATTTT
CDR3 protein: CASSSGGWGSNQPQHF

V gene: TRBV5-1
clone size: few
J gene: TRBJ2-1
D gene: TRBD2
CDR3 DNA: TGCGCCAGCAGCACGGGACTAGCGGGAGGGCTGTCCTACAATGAGCAGTTCTTC
CDR3 protein: CASSTGLAGGLSYNEQFF

V gene: TRBV5-8
clone size: few
J gene: TRBJ1-1
D gene: -
CDR3 DNA: TGTGCCAGCAGTTATTTACAGGGTGAACAGACTGAAGCTTTCTTT
CDR3 protein: CASSYLQGEQTEAFF

V gene: TRBV5-5
clone size: -
J gene: TRBJ1-5
D gene: -
CDR3 DNA: TGTGCCAGCAGTTCCTTGAGGGGGTCTGATCAGCCCCAGCATTTT
CDR3 protein: CASSSLRGSDQPQHF

V gene: TRBV12-3/TRBV12-4
clone size: -
J gene: TRBJ2-1
D gene: TRBD2
CDR3 DNA: TGTGCCAGCAGTTCCGGACTAGACTCGAATGAGCAGTTCTTC
CDR3 protein: CASSSGLDSNEQFF

V gene: TRBV12-3/TRBV12-4
clone size: few
J gene: TRBJ1-1
D gene: -
CDR3 DNA: TGTGCCAGCAGTTTAGGGGAATTTTGGGGGAACACTGAAGCTTTCTTT
CDR3 protein: CASSLGEFWGNTEAFF

V gene: TRBV19
clone size: -
J gene: TRBJ1-1
D gene: -
CDR3 DNA: TGTGCCAGTAGTCCCTCGGAGGTGGGGAACACTGAAGCTTTCTTT
CDR3 protein: CASSPSEVGNTEAFF

V gene: TRBV27
clone size: few
J gene: TRBJ2-6
D gene: -
CDR3 DNA: TGTGCCAGCAGTTTAAGGTCGCTCACTGGGGCCAACGTCCTGACTTTC
CDR3 protein: CASSLRSLTGANVLTF

V gene: TRBV2
clone size: -
J gene: TRBJ1-1
D gene: -
CDR3 DNA: TGTGCCAGCCATTCAGGAATGGGAGAAGCTTTCTTT
CDR3 protein: CASHSGMGEAFF

V gene: TRBV10-3
clone size: few
J gene: TRBJ2-7
D gene: -
CDR3 DNA: TGTGCCATCAGTGAAGGGACCACTTACGAGCAGTACTTC
CDR3 protein: CAISEGTTYEQYF

V gene: TRBV7-6
clone size: -
J gene: TRBJ2-1
D gene: -
CDR3 DNA: TGTGCCAGCAGCGTAAGCACAGGGCGCAATGAGCAGTTCTTC
CDR3 protein: CASSVSTGRNEQFF

V gene: TRBV5-1
clone size: -
J gene: TRBJ1-1
D gene: -
CDR3 DNA: TGCGCCAGCAGCTTGGACCCGAGGAACACTGAAGCTTTCTTT
CDR3 protein: CASSLDPRNTEAFF

V gene: TRBV12-3/TRBV12-4
clone size: many
J gene: TRBJ2-7
D gene: TRBD2
CDR3 DNA: TGTGCCAGCAGTCCTAGCGGGGGGGCCTACGAGCAGTACTTC
CDR3 protein: CASSPSGGAYEQYF

V gene: TRBV18
clone size: many
J gene: TRBJ2-7
D gene: -
CDR3 DNA: TGTGCCAGCTCACTACAGGCCGACGAGCAGTACTTC
CDR3 protein: CASSLQADEQYF

V gene: TRBV3-1
clone size: -
J gene: TRBJ1-1
D gene: -
CDR3 DNA: TGTGCCAGCAGCCAAGCTGATTCGATGGTTAAAGCTTTCTTT
CDR3 protein: CASSQADSMVKAFF

V gene: TRBV3-1
clone size: many
J gene: TRBJ1-3
D gene: TRBD1
CDR3 DNA: TGTGCCAGCAGTACTACCCACAGGGGAGCTGGAAACACCATATATTTT
CDR3 protein: CASSTTHRGAGNTIYF

V gene: TRBV18
clone size: -
J gene: TRBJ2-1
D gene: -
CDR3 DNA: TGTGCCAGCTCACCACCGATCTCGAGGGAGATCGAGTTATTC
CDR3 protein: CASSPPISREIELF

V gene: TRBV18
clone size: -
J gene: TRBJ2-5
D gene: -
CDR3 DNA: TGTGCCAGCACAGCATGGGGCACAGGGCAGAAAGAGACCCAGTACTTC
CDR3 protein: CASTAWGTGQKETQYF

V gene: TRBV2
clone size: -
J gene: TRBJ2-1
D gene: TRBD2
CDR3 DNA: TGTGCCAGCACTGGACTAGCGGAAAGCTCCTACAATGAGCAGTTCTTC
CDR3 protein: CASTGLAESSYNEQFF

V gene: TRBV29-1
clone size: few
J gene: TRBJ1-2
D gene: -
CDR3 DNA: TGCAGCGTTGAAGAAGGGCCGGCGGGTAACTATGGCTACACCTTC
CDR3 protein: CSVEEGPAGNYGYTF

V gene: TRBV5-1
clone size: -
J gene: TRBJ1-1
D gene: TRBD1
CDR3 DNA: TGCGCCAGCAGTTCAGCAGGGGGGAGCACTGAAGCTTTCTTT
CDR3 protein: CASSSAGGSTEAFF

V gene: TRBV7-2
clone size: -
J gene: TRBJ2-3
D gene: TRBD2
CDR3 DNA: TGTGCCAGCAGCTTAGTAGCGGGAGTTTACACAGATACGCAGTATTTT
CDR3 protein: CASSLVAGVYTDTQYF

V gene: TRBV6-1
clone size: -
J gene: TRBJ2-7
D gene: -
CDR3 DNA: TGTGCCAGCAGTGAATTACTGTCACTCTACGAGCAGTACTTC
CDR3 protein: CASSELLSLYEQYF

V gene: TRBV5-5
clone size: -
J gene: TRBJ1-1
D gene: -
CDR3 DNA: TGTGCCAGCAGCCTGCTGGGGGCGGTGAACACTGAAGCTTTCTTT
CDR3 protein: CASSLLGAVNTEAFF

V gene: TRBV5-5
clone size: few
J gene: TRBJ2-3
D gene: -
CDR3 DNA: TGTGCCAGCAGCTCGACCGAGCGGAGCCTCACAGATACGCAGTATTTT
CDR3 protein: CASSSTERSLTDTQYF

V gene: TRBV29-1
clone size: -
J gene: TRBJ2-1
D gene: -
CDR3 DNA: TGCAGCGTTGAGGACAGCCCAAACAATGAGCAGTTCTTC
CDR3 protein: CSVEDSPNNEQFF

V gene: TRBV4-2
clone size: few
J gene: TRBJ1-6
D gene: -
CDR3 DNA: TGTGCCAGCAGCCAAGCACAGGAACATTCACCCCTCCACTTT
CDR3 protein: CASSQAQEHSPLHF

V gene: TRBV12-3/TRBV12-4
clone size: many
J gene: TRBJ2-2
D gene: -
CDR3 DNA: TGTGCCAGCAGTTTAGCGATACGATCCGGGGAGCTGTTTTTT
CDR3 protein: CASSLAIRSGELFF

V gene: TRBV6-1
clone size: few
J gene: TRBJ2-7
D gene: TRBD2
CDR3 DNA: TGTGCCAACTCCCCCTACGAGCGGGAGTACGAGCAGTACTTC
CDR3 protein: CANSPYEREYEQYF

V gene: TRBV4-3
clone size: -
J gene: TRBJ2-5
D gene: TRBD2
CDR3 DNA: TGCGCCAGCAGCCAAGATTTAACGGGAGGGCTGAAGACCCAGTACTTC
CDR3 protein: CASSQDLTGGLKTQYF

V gene: TRBV29-1
clone size: few
J gene: TRBJ1-2
D gene: TRBD1
CDR3 DNA: TGCAGCGTTGAAGCCAGTGTTGACAGGGGGCTCTACACCTTC
CDR3 protein: CSVEASVDRGLYTF

V gene: TRBV20-1
clone size: -
J gene: TRBJ2-3
D gene: TRBD2
CDR3 DNA: TGCAGTGCTAGGGACGTAGCGGGAGGGAAGGATACGCAGTATTTT
CDR3 protein: CSARDVAGGKDTQYF

V gene: TRBV6-1
clone size: once
J gene: TRBJ2-1
D gene: -
CDR3 DNA: TGTGCCCCCCCGCCTACAAATGAGCAGTTCTTC
CDR3 protein: CAPPPTNEQFF

V gene: TRBV7-2
clone size: few
J gene: TRBJ1-1
D gene: -
CDR3 DNA: TGTGCCAGCAGCTTGAACCCACAGGTGTTGAAAGCTTTCTTT
CDR3 protein: CASSLNPQVLKAFF

V gene: TRBV20-1
clone size: few
J gene: TRBJ2-1
D gene: -
CDR3 DNA: TGCAGTGCTCCGGGACCCCGAAATGAGCAGTTCTTC
CDR3 protein: CSAPGPRNEQFF

V gene: TRBV25-1
clone size: -
J gene: TRBJ2-1
D gene: -
CDR3 DNA: TGTGCCAGCGCCCTCGGGAATGAGCAGTTCTTC
CDR3 protein: CASALGNEQFF

V gene: TRBV6-2/TRBV6-3
clone size: -
J gene: TRBJ2-1
D gene: TRBD2
CDR3 DNA: TGTGCCAGCAGTTACTTGGTTAGCGGGACCTCCCGCACCTACAATGAGCAGTTCTTC
CDR3 protein: CASSYLVSGTSRTYNEQFF

V gene: TRBV11-3
clone size: few
J gene: TRBJ2-5
D gene: -
CDR3 DNA: TGTGCCAGCAGCTTGACAGTCCAAGAGACCCAGTACTTC
CDR3 protein: CASSLTVQETQYF